What follows is one T cell receptor beta chain and its context. This record comes from a study of T cell responses to AZD1222 COVID-19 vaccine. Sequencing used immunoSEQ multiplex PCR; TCRdb keeps in-frame clones, though not all of them. The sample records about 110,000 clones, about 94% being singletons. The input for sequencing was peripheral blood, taken 28 days after the second AZD1222 dose. The receptor comes from an adult who received the AZD1222 COVID-19 vaccine.

The CDR3 region is CASRPTSGSGEQFF. The CDR3 nucleotides are TGCGCCAGCCGCCCGACTAGCGGGAGTGGTGAGCAGTTCTTC. The J gene is TRBJ2-1, the V gene TRBV10-1; 12 bases line up with TRBD2. Germline trimming cut 8 bases from V and 9 bases from J; bases unmatched to any gene: 8. The CDR3 length is 14 residues. Per the germline V gene, CDR1 is WNHNN and CDR2 is SYGVQD (reference sequence).